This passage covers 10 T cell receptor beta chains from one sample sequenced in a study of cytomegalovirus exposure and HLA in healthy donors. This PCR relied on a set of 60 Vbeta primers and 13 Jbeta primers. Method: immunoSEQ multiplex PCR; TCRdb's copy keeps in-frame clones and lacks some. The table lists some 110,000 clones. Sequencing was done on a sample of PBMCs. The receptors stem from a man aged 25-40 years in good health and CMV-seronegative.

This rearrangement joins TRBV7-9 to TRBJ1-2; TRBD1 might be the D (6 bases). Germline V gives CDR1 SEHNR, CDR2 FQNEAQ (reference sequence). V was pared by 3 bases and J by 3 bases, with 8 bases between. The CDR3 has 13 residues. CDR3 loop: CASSLQGYYGYTF. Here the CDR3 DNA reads TGTGCCAGCAGCTTGCAGGGGTACTATGGCTACACCTTC.

CDR3 bases: TGTGCCAGCAGTTTCTTCCTAGCGGGTGTATCCCATGAGCAGTTCTTC. Amino acid sequence: CASSFFLAGVSHEQFF. V usage is TRBV27 and J usage is TRBJ2-1; 8 nucleotides match TRBD2. The CDR3 totals 16 residues. Trimming cost V 3 bases and J 8 bases; bases outside gene matches: 12. Germline V lookup: CDR1 MNHEY, CDR2 SMNVEV (reference sequence).

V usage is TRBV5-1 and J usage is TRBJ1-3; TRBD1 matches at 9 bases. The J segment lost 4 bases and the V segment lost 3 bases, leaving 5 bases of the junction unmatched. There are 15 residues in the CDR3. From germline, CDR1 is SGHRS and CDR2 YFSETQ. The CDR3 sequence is CASSSSGTGGNTIYF. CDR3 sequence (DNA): TGCGCCAGCAGCTCGTCAGGGACAGGGGGAAACACCATATATTTT.

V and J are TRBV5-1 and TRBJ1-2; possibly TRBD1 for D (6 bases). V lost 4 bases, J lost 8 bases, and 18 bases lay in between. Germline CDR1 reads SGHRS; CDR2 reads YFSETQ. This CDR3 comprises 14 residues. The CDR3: CASSTGQSSMGYTF. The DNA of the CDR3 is TGCGCCAGCAGCACAGGACAGTCTTCTATGGGCTACACCTTC.

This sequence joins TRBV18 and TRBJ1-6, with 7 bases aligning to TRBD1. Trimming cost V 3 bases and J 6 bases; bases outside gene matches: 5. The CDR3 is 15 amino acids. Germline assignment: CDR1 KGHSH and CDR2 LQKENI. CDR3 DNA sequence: TGTGCCAGCTCACCCAAGACAGGGTTTAATTCACCCCTCCACTTT. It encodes CASSPKTGFNSPLHF.

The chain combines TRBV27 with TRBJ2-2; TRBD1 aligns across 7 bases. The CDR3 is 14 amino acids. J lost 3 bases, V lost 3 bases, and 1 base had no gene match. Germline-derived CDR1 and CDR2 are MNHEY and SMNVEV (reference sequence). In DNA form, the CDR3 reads TGTGCCAGCAGTTTGGACAGGTACACCGGGGAGCTGTTTTTT. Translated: CASSLDRYTGELFF.

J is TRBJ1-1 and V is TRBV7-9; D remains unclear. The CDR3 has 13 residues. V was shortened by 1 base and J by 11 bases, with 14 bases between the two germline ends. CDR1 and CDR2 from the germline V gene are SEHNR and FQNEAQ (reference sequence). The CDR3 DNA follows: TGTGCCAGCAGCTTAGATGGAGGCCGGGATGCTTTCTTT. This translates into CASSLDGGRDAFF.

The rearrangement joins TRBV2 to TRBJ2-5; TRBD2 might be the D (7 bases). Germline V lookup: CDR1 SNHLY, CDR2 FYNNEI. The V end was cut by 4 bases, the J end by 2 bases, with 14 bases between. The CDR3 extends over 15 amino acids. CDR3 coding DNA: TGTGCCAGCAGTGCTGAAGGGGGGGATCAAGAGACCCAGTACTTC. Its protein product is CASSAEGGDQETQYF.

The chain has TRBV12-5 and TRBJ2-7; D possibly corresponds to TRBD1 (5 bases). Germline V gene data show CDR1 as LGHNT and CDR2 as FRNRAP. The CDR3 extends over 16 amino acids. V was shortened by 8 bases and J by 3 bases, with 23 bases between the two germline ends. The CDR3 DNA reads TGTGCTAGTTATGGGGCAGGAGAGGATAACGTCTACGAGCAGTACTTC. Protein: CASYGAGEDNVYEQYF.

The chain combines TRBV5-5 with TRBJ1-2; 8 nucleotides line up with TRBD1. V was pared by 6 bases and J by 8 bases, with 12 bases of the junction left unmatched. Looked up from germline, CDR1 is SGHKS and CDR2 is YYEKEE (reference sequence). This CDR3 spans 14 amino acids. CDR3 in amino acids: CASTLDREAGGYTF. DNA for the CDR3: TGTGCCAGCACCCTGGACAGGGAGGCGGGGGGCTACACCTTC.